The rows below give T cell receptor beta chains drawn from one sample of a study of shared clonotypes between healthy human individuals. Sequencing used immunoSEQ multiplex PCR; TCRdb keeps in-frame clones, though not all of them. The data show hundreds of thousands of clones, just over 75% seen once. The specimen was PBMCs. Every receptor here comes from a woman in her 40s in good health. Some clones in this sample may be carry-over from other donors' samples. Each CDR3 is given with its conserved first and last residue. A D gene is named only where the DNA matches it firmly. Clone size is shown for a subset of rows, as once, few, many or a class of expanded clone.

DNA: TGCGCCAGCAGTAACAACCGGGACAGGGGTGAGACCCAGTACTTC; CDR3: CASSNNRDRGETQYF; J: TRBJ2-5; size: -; V: TRBV5-1; D: TRBD1
DNA: TGTGCCAGCAGCCGGGACCGGACGGGAGGTGAAAAACTGTTTTTT; CDR3: CASSRDRTGGEKLFF; J: TRBJ1-4; size: -; V: TRBV4-2; D: -
DNA: TGTGCCACCAGCAGAGACCGTAGTGGGGGATTAGGGGACACTGAAGCTTTCTTT; CDR3: CATSRDRSGGLGDTEAFF; J: TRBJ1-1; size: -; V: TRBV15; D: -
DNA: TGTGCCAGTAGTCGCCGGCTTCCCGGCGGGGATACGCAGTATTTT; CDR3: CASSRRLPGGDTQYF; J: TRBJ2-3; size: many; V: TRBV19; D: -
DNA: TGTGCCAGCGCCCTCGGGGAGAGTTCAGAGACCCAGTACTTC; CDR3: CASALGESSETQYF; J: TRBJ2-5; size: -; V: TRBV13; D: -
DNA: TGTGCCAGTTCGGGACTAGCGGCAGATCAGGGTACGCAGTATTTT; CDR3: CASSGLAADQGTQYF; J: TRBJ2-3; size: -; V: TRBV19; D: TRBD2
DNA: TGTGCCAGCAGCTCCTCCGGGACAGGGGGAAAGACCCAGTACTTC; CDR3: CASSSSGTGGKTQYF; J: TRBJ2-5; size: -; V: TRBV5-4; D: TRBD1
DNA: TGTGCCAGCTCACCCCCAAGGGACGGCTATGGCTACACCTTC; CDR3: CASSPPRDGYGYTF; J: TRBJ1-2; size: -; V: TRBV18; D: -
DNA: TGTGCCAGCAGCCACTCAGGACAGGGAAATACTGAAGCTTTCTTT; CDR3: CASSHSGQGNTEAFF; J: TRBJ1-1; size: once; V: TRBV7-3; D: TRBD1
DNA: TGTGCCAGCAGCCTAGGAACAGGGTTCCAAGAGACCCAGTACTTC; CDR3: CASSLGTGFQETQYF; J: TRBJ2-5; size: -; V: TRBV7-9; D: -
DNA: TGTGCCAGCAGCCATGTGGGCGGCACTGAAGCTTTCTTT; CDR3: CASSHVGGTEAFF; J: TRBJ1-1; size: -; V: TRBV4-2; D: -
DNA: TGTGCCTGGAAGATGACAGGGGGAAACTATGGCTACACCTTC; CDR3: CAWKMTGGNYGYTF; J: TRBJ1-2; size: many; V: TRBV30; D: TRBD1
DNA: TGTGCCAGCAGCGTCTTACGAGGGCCATCCTACAATGAGCAGTTCTTC; CDR3: CASSVLRGPSYNEQFF; J: TRBJ2-1; size: -; V: TRBV9; D: -
DNA: TGTGCCAGCAGCTTGGCGGGAGTAAAAAACATTCAGTACTTC; CDR3: CASSLAGVKNIQYF; J: TRBJ2-4; size: -; V: TRBV7-9; D: TRBD2
DNA: TGTGCCAGCAGAGTTTCGCGACAGAGGGGGGCGACCTACGAGCAGTACTTC; CDR3: CASRVSRQRGATYEQYF; J: TRBJ2-7; size: -; V: TRBV28; D: -
DNA: TGCGCCAGCAGCTCACAAGCGGGAGGGCCTGATGAGCAGTTCTTC; CDR3: CASSSQAGGPDEQFF; J: TRBJ2-1; size: few; V: TRBV5-1; D: TRBD2
DNA: TGTGCCAGCAGCCTTGGGACAGCACAAGAGACCCAGTACTTC; CDR3: CASSLGTAQETQYF; J: TRBJ2-5; size: once; V: TRBV7-3; D: TRBD1
DNA: TGTGCCAGCAGCTTATCCCCGGGATCCAACTATGGCTACACCTTC; CDR3: CASSLSPGSNYGYTF; J: TRBJ1-2; size: -; V: TRBV7-2; D: -
DNA: TGCAGCGTTGGTGGTAGCGGGGTATACAATGAGCAGTTCTTC; CDR3: CSVGGSGVYNEQFF; J: TRBJ2-1; size: -; V: TRBV29-1; D: TRBD2
DNA: TGTGCCAGCAGTGCTGGTGGTAGCGGGAGCTCCTACAATGAGCAGTTCTTC; CDR3: CASSAGGSGSSYNEQFF; J: TRBJ2-1; size: -; V: TRBV6-1; D: TRBD2
DNA: TGTGCCAGCAGTTCCGGGGCAGGTGATTATCAGCCCCAGCATTTT; CDR3: CASSSGAGDYQPQHF; J: TRBJ1-5; size: few; V: TRBV28; D: -
DNA: TGTGCCAGCAGCTTAGGGACAGGGTTTACTGAAGCTTTCTTT; CDR3: CASSLGTGFTEAFF; J: TRBJ1-1; size: -; V: TRBV5-6; D: TRBD1
DNA: TGTGCCAGTAGTACGAATTTAGCGGGGTACAATGAGCAGTTCTTC; CDR3: CASSTNLAGYNEQFF; J: TRBJ2-1; size: few; V: TRBV19; D: TRBD2
DNA: TGTGCCAGCAGCAAAACGACAGCCGAAGAGACCCAGTACTTC; CDR3: CASSKTTAEETQYF; J: TRBJ2-5; size: few; V: TRBV21-1; D: -
DNA: TGTGCCAGCAGGACTGGGGCCAACGTCCTGACTTTC; CDR3: CASRTGANVLTF; J: TRBJ2-6; size: -; V: TRBV27; D: -
DNA: TGTGCCAGCAGCGCCGGACAGGGGACCTACGAGCAGTACTTC; CDR3: CASSAGQGTYEQYF; J: TRBJ2-7; size: -; V: TRBV9; D: TRBD1
DNA: TGTGCCAGCAGTTACTCATGGGTCCAGCCCCAGCATTTT; CDR3: CASSYSWVQPQHF; J: TRBJ1-5; size: once; V: TRBV28; D: -
DNA: TGTGCCAGCAGATTAGACCTAGAGGGTGAGCAGTTCTTC; CDR3: CASRLDLEGEQFF; J: TRBJ2-1; size: -; V: TRBV2; D: -
DNA: TGTGCCAGCAGCCCCTTTGGACAGGGGCCTACAGATACGCAGTATTTT; CDR3: CASSPFGQGPTDTQYF; J: TRBJ2-3; size: -; V: TRBV2; D: TRBD1
DNA: TGCAGCGTTGGGACAGAAAACTATGGCTACACCTTC; CDR3: CSVGTENYGYTF; J: TRBJ1-2; size: -; V: TRBV29-1; D: -
DNA: TGTGCCAGCAGCACCTGGGGTAGCGGAGAAAGGTACGAGCAGTACTTC; CDR3: CASSTWGSGERYEQYF; J: TRBJ2-7; size: -; V: TRBV7-8; D: -
DNA: TGTGCCAGCAGCGGCGTTCGGGGGGCTGGAAACACCATATATTTT; CDR3: CASSGVRGAGNTIYF; J: TRBJ1-3; size: once; V: TRBV4-2; D: -
DNA: TGCAGCGCTCTTCCCTGGGGCCTAAGCGGGCGGCAATACAATGAGCAGTTCTTC; CDR3: CSALPWGLSGRQYNEQFF; J: TRBJ2-1; size: many; V: TRBV29-1; D: -
DNA: TGCGCCAGCATCGACAGCTCTGGGGCCAACGTCCTGACTTTC; CDR3: CASIDSSGANVLTF; J: TRBJ2-6; size: few; V: TRBV5-1; D: -
DNA: TGTGCCAGCAGTGAACCCAGGGTTTCCTACGAGCAGTACTTC; CDR3: CASSEPRVSYEQYF; J: TRBJ2-7; size: -; V: TRBV6-1; D: -
DNA: TGTGCCAGCAGTTCCGGACGGTGGAGAAAGCCCCAGCATTTT; CDR3: CASSSGRWRKPQHF; J: TRBJ1-5; size: -; V: TRBV28; D: -
DNA: TGTGCCAGCAGCTCGGTCCAGGTCGGTATGTACGAGCAGTACTTC; CDR3: CASSSVQVGMYEQYF; J: TRBJ2-7; size: -; V: TRBV5-8; D: -
DNA: TGTGCCAGTAGTATCCAACAGGGGCCAACCTATGGCTACACCTTC; CDR3: CASSIQQGPTYGYTF; J: TRBJ1-2; size: -; V: TRBV19; D: TRBD1
DNA: TGCGCCAGCAGCCTGCGGACTAGCGGGAGCGGAGAGACCCAGTACTTC; CDR3: CASSLRTSGSGETQYF; J: TRBJ2-5; size: -; V: TRBV5-1; D: TRBD2
DNA: TGTGCCTGGAGTAGCGGACTAGCGGGGCTAACCGAGGAGCTGCTTTTT; CDR3: CAWSSGLAGLTEELLF; J: TRBJ2-2; size: -; V: TRBV30; D: TRBD2
DNA: TGTGCCAGCAGCTTAGGGGACAGGGGGGATGAAAAACTGTTTTTT; CDR3: CASSLGDRGDEKLFF; J: TRBJ1-4; size: -; V: TRBV7-2; D: TRBD1
DNA: TGTGCCAGCAGCGCCCGGGACAGCCGAAACAATGAGCAGTTCTTC; CDR3: CASSARDSRNNEQFF; J: TRBJ2-1; size: -; V: TRBV7-9; D: TRBD1
DNA: TGTGCCACCAGCAGAGACGAAGACGAGCAGTACTTC; CDR3: CATSRDEDEQYF; J: TRBJ2-7; size: -; V: TRBV15; D: -
DNA: TGTGCCAGCAGCCCCAATGGGGCAGATACGCAGTATTTT; CDR3: CASSPNGADTQYF; J: TRBJ2-3; size: few; V: TRBV7-3; D: -
DNA: TGTGCCATCAGAACGGGAGCGAACACCGGGGAGCTGTTTTTT; CDR3: CAIRTGANTGELFF; J: TRBJ2-2; size: -; V: TRBV10-3; D: -
DNA: TGTGCCAGTAGTATAGACCTCGCCCCCCTCGGAATGAACACTGAAGCTTTCTTT; CDR3: CASSIDLAPLGMNTEAFF; J: TRBJ1-1; size: -; V: TRBV19; D: -
DNA: TGTGCCAGCAGCGTAGTAGCGGGAGGGCCCACCGGGGAGCTGTTTTTT; CDR3: CASSVVAGGPTGELFF; J: TRBJ2-2; size: -; V: TRBV9; D: TRBD2
DNA: TGTGCCACCAGCGCCTTGGGTAGCCTCGGGGAGCTGTTTTTT; CDR3: CATSALGSLGELFF; J: TRBJ2-2; size: -; V: TRBV15; D: -
DNA: TGCGCCAGCAGCCCCCCAGACAGTCACAATCAGCCCCAGCATTTT; CDR3: CASSPPDSHNQPQHF; J: TRBJ1-5; size: -; V: TRBV5-1; D: -
DNA: TGTGCCAGCAAGGCTAGCGGGAGTGGCAATGAGCAGTTCTTC; CDR3: CASKASGSGNEQFF; J: TRBJ2-1; size: -; V: TRBV6-4; D: TRBD2
DNA: TGTGCCAGCAGCGACGGGACAGAACAATCTGGGTATAGCAATCAGCCCCAGCATTTT; CDR3: CASSDGTEQSGYSNQPQHF; J: TRBJ1-5; size: -; V: TRBV9; D: TRBD1
DNA: TGCGCCAGCAGCTGGGGGACGGGTCGGGACGAGCAGTACTTC; CDR3: CASSWGTGRDEQYF; J: TRBJ2-7; size: -; V: TRBV5-1; D: -
DNA: TGTGCCAGCAGCAAACAGGGGGGAGGAACCGGGGAGCTGTTTTTT; CDR3: CASSKQGGGTGELFF; J: TRBJ2-2; size: -; V: TRBV7-6; D: TRBD1
DNA: TGTGCCAGCCGACTAGCGGGAGGTCCCGAGCAGTACTTC; CDR3: CASRLAGGPEQYF; J: TRBJ2-7; size: -; V: TRBV28; D: TRBD2
DNA: TGTGCCAGCAGTTGGAGGGTAACTCTGCCCGGGGATCAGCCCCAGCATTTT; CDR3: CASSWRVTLPGDQPQHF; J: TRBJ1-5; size: -; V: TRBV27; D: -
DNA: TGTGCCAGCAGCCCCGCTGGACTAGTTTATCTCCCCAATGAGCAGTTCTTC; CDR3: CASSPAGLVYLPNEQFF; J: TRBJ2-1; size: -; V: TRBV27; D: TRBD2
DNA: TGCGCCAGCAGCTACGGGGCCAGCTATGGCTACACCTTC; CDR3: CASSYGASYGYTF; J: TRBJ1-2; size: -; V: TRBV5-1; D: -
DNA: TGTGCCAGCAGTCTAGGCTACGAGCAGTACTTC; CDR3: CASSLGYEQYF; J: TRBJ2-7; size: -; V: TRBV6-6; D: -